Here is one T cell receptor (beta chain) with its context. This sample is drawn from a study of blood T cell repertoires in COVID-19. Across the whole study: Sites across the United States, Italy and Spain contributed samples from acute and convalescent COVID-19. From T cells, B-cell-depleted T cells, or PBMCs came the material, which was cDNA or gDNA.

Study processing details: Reference gene primers were amplified, and this amplification served to estimate nucleated cell counts. Sequencing used immunoSEQ multiplex PCR; TCRdb keeps in-frame clones, though not all of them. The V and J calls and clone size were taken over from that table, and D and trimming were inferred from the DNA. The data show 200,000 to 250,000 clones, roughly four fifths seen once. CDR1 is MNHEY, CDR2 SVGAGI, per germline. This CDR3 is 15 amino acids long. Trimming removed 5 bases from V and 8 bases from J; junction bases left unmatched: 7. Sequenced material: peripheral blood. This chain uses TRBV6-5 with TRBJ1-6; 9 bases match TRBD1. This receptor was taken from a man aged 30 to 39 who had recovered from COVID-19. CDR3 coding DNA: TGTGCCAGCAGTAGGGGGGGACAGGGTTATTCACCCCTCCACTTT. As protein: CASSRGGQGYSPLHF.